Shown below are 3 T cell receptor beta chains from a single sample sequenced in a study of early T cells in non-severe SARS-CoV-2 infection. From the 5' RACE reads, TCRdb called clonotypes with MiXCR, one entry per CDR3 protein. The sample records more than 40,000 distinct CDR3 sequences, over 3% being singletons. Sequenced input: whole blood. These receptors were obtained from an adult who was a healthcare worker with PCR-confirmed SARS-CoV-2 infection or an uninfected control (not recorded which).

The table lists this clonotype with many counts. V usage is TRBV19 and J usage is TRBJ1-2; 7 bases align to TRBD1. This CDR3 has 12 amino acids. The V and J ends lost 6 bases and 3 bases, in that order; junction bases with no gene match: 1. Germline V gene data show CDR1 as LNHDA and CDR2 as SQIVND (reference sequence). Here the CDR3 DNA reads TGTGCCAGTAGCACAGGGGACTATGGCTACACCTTC. It encodes CASSTGDYGYTF.

This clonotype was observed at least ten times. The chain carries TRBV9 and TRBJ2-5; no definite D call. The V and J ends lost 3 bases and 5 bases respectively, with 17 bases between them. This CDR3 region has 15 residues. Germline CDR1 SGDLS, CDR2 YYNGEE. Written as DNA, the CDR3 is TGTGCCAGCAGCGCCCGGGTCGGCAGTAGGGAGACCCAGTACTTC. Translating it yields CASSARVGSRETQYF.

At least ten counts were recorded for this clonotype. The chain joins TRBV19 to TRBJ2-3, with a possible D match to TRBD2 (6 bases). V was pared by 5 bases and J by 2 bases, with 20 bases between. Germline CDR1 reads LNHDA; CDR2 reads SQIVND (reference sequence). The CDR3 loop spans 17 amino acids. The CDR3 is CASSLHSGGLLTDTQYF. In DNA, the CDR3 is TGTGCCAGTAGTCTTCACTCTGGGGGACTTCTCACAGATACGCAGTATTTT.